These 8 T cell receptor beta chains came from one sample sequenced in a study of T-cell memory formation after mild COVID-19. MiXCR, applied by TCRdb to the 5' RACE reads, yields one record per CDR3 protein. The table includes approximately 580,000 distinct CDR3 sequences, roughly 21% detected once. The sample was PBMCs or a T cell subset sorted from them (not recorded which). These receptors came from an adult woman who had mild COVID-19 (a few samples of this study predate the infection). Cell type and time point are not known.

This clonotype was counted only a few times. The chain carries TRBV6-5 and TRBJ1-2, with D hard to call. V shed 7 bases and J shed 5 bases, with 20 bases lying between them. Germline assignment: CDR1 MNHEY and CDR2 SVGAGI. The CDR3 has 15 residues. Written as DNA, the CDR3 is TGTGCCAGCACATCATTAGCCATCCAACCTTATGGCTACACCTTC. Translated, it gives CASTSLAIQPYGYTF.

The chain is built from TRBV28 and TRBJ2-1; D perhaps matches TRBD1 (6 bases). Trimming removed 6 bases at V and 5 bases at J, with 11 bases between. Germline assignment: CDR1 MDHEN and CDR2 SYDVKM. This CDR3 comprises 13 residues. In nucleotides, the CDR3 is TGTGCCAGCAGACCACAGGGAAACAATGAGCAGTTCTTC. It specifies CASRPQGNNEQFF.

In this sample, this clonotype turned up a few times. CDR3 sequence reads: CASSAGRGPYNEQFF. In DNA, the CDR3 is TGTGCCAGCAGCGCAGGCAGGGGCCCCTACAATGAGCAGTTCTTC. The chain has TRBV11-1 and TRBJ2-1; the D gene is possibly TRBD1 (6 bases). The CDR3 consists of 15 residues. The V gene's germline CDR1 is SGHAT and CDR2 FQDESV (reference sequence). Trimming left V 5 bases short and J 2 bases short, with 13 bases between.

The chain employs TRBV3-1 and TRBJ2-7; D is unclear. This CDR3 region has 14 residues. V was pared by 1 base and J by 3 bases, with 10 bases between. The germline V gene has CDR1 LGHDT and CDR2 YNNKEL (reference sequence). CDR3 sequence reads: CASSQGLGLYEQYF. CDR3 nucleotides: TGTGCCAGCAGCCAAGGGTTAGGCCTCTACGAGCAGTACTTC.

The chain couples TRBV5-1 to TRBJ1-1; perhaps TRBD1 as D (6 bases). CDR3 length equals 16 residues. V gave up 4 bases and J gave up 3 bases, with 19 bases separating them. CDR1 is SGHRS, CDR2 YFSETQ, per germline. In DNA, the CDR3 is TGCGCCAGCAGCACGTACGCCGGGACAACGGACACTGAAGCTTTCTTT. Translated: CASSTYAGTTDTEAFF.

This sequence joins TRBV14 and TRBJ2-4; D possibly corresponds to TRBD1 (5 bases). V lost 3 bases to trimming and J lost 0 bases, with 12 bases between them. Germline V gives CDR1 SGHDN, CDR2 FVKESK. CDR3 length equals 16 residues. The CDR3 DNA follows: TGTGCCAGCAGCCAGGGGCTAGTTTTAGCCAAAAACATTCAGTACTTC. Translated: CASSQGLVLAKNIQYF.

The V and J genes are TRBV7-8 and TRBJ2-6, with a tentative D call TRBD1 (6 bases). The CDR3 length is 17 residues. CDR1 and CDR2 (germline): SGHVS, FQNEAQ. V was clipped by 4 bases and J by 2 bases, with 15 bases between them. This chain's CDR3 is CASSSNRVHTGANVLTF. The CDR3 DNA sequence: TGTGCCAGCAGCTCAAACAGGGTTCACACTGGGGCCAACGTCCTGACTTTC.

The rearrangement links TRBV18 to TRBJ2-1; 9 nucleotides agree with TRBD1. The germline gives CDR1 KGHSH, CDR2 LQKENI. The CDR3 covers 16 residues. V trimming: 3 bases; J trimming: 8 bases; junction bases outside the gene matches: 11. The DNA of the CDR3 is TGTGCCAGCTCACCCGTGGGACAGGGTTTCGGGGATGAGCAGTTCTTC. It codes for CASSPVGQGFGDEQFF.